This T cell receptor beta chain was identified in a study of blood T cell repertoires in COVID-19. Background on the study: T cells, B-cell-depleted T cells, or PBMCs supplied cDNA or gDNA.

Clones were read by immunoSEQ multiplex PCR, and TCRdb kept only the in-frame ones, dropping some. The sample consists of roughly 260,000 clones, 85% to 90% of them appearing once. The CDR3 is made up of 16 amino acids. Germline assignment: CDR1 MNHEY and CDR2 SMNVEV (reference sequence). Trimming cost V 8 bases and J 7 bases; bases outside gene matches: 15. Material for sequencing was peripheral blood. V and J are TRBV27 and TRBJ2-1; 9 bases are a match to TRBD1. The sequence was collected from a woman between 35 and 50 years old with acute or convalescent COVID-19. CDR3 nucleotide sequence: TGTGCCAGCCGTAGCGGTATGGGACAGGGAGAAAATGAGCAGTTCTTC. Translation gives CASRSGMGQGENEQFF.